This entry concerns a single T cell receptor beta chain. The germline CDR1 and CDR2 sequences are SGHTA and FQGNSA. V dropped 1 base and J dropped 2; count of bases not matched to a gene: 4. The CDR3 is 15 amino acids. These data originate in a study of blood T cell repertoires in COVID-19. About the study: The samples span acute and convalescent COVID-19 from the United States, Italy and Spain.

Profiling relied on immunoSEQ multiplex PCR, and the TCRdb table lists in-frame clones only, not all of them. The profile shows some 150,000 clones, 86% of them singletons. This sequence originates from a woman in her sixties or seventies with acute or convalescent COVID-19. The V gene is TRBV7-2, the J gene TRBJ2-7; TRBD2 matches at 8 bases. The source material was peripheral blood. CDR3 region: CASSLGARGAYEQYF. The CDR3 coding sequence is TGTGCCAGCAGCTTAGGGGCGCGGGGGGCCTACGAGCAGTACTTC. The full variable domain, rest sourced from reference TRBV7-2 and TRBJ2-7, is GAGVSQSPSNKVTEKGKDVELRCDPISGHTALYWYRQSLGQGLEFLIYFQGNSAPDKSGLPSDRFSAERTGGSVSTLTIQRTQQEDSAVYLCASSLGARGAYEQYFGPGTRLTVT.